This TCR beta chain was captured in a study of beta chain features in type 1 diabetes. On this clone itself: The antigen remains unidentified.

A CD45RO/CCR7/CD25/CD127/CD95/CD27 panel sorted naive, central memory, regulatory and stem cell-like memory CD4+ cells. All of the isolated RNA was reverse transcribed, so expressed TCRB transcripts were sequenced. Assay used: immunoSEQ multiplex PCR; TCRdb lists only in-frame clones, some missing. The data show a few hundred thousand clones, roughly 30% seen once. V was clipped by 4 bases and J by 3 bases; unmatched bases: 10. The V gene's germline CDR1 is LGHNA and CDR2 YNFKEQ. The CDR3 totals 16 residues. Whole-study findings and limits: For patients, the naive, central memory and Treg TCRB repertoires appeared more alike than for healthy donors. TCRB CDR3 length was moderately but significantly reduced in all four CD4+ subsets of Type 1 diabetes patients.

The sequencing sample was made of naive CD4+ T cells from blood. This sequence joins TRBV4-2 and TRBJ2-7, with 9 positions matching TRBD1. The sequence derives from a man younger than 35 in good health. CDR3 sequence (DNA): TGTGCCAGCAGCCGATCGACCGGGACAGGGAACTACGAGCAGTACTTC. This gives the protein CASSRSTGTGNYEQYF.